What follows are 9 T cell receptor beta chains derived from one specimen sequenced in a study of blood T cell repertoires in COVID-19 (dated by TCRdb to 2018 to 2021). The library was made by the immunoSEQ multiplex PCR assay. In its TCRdb copy, this immuneACCESS table keeps in-frame sequences only and misses some clones. Where compared with another copy, unresolved V genes explain less than half of these, and the others have no known cause. The sample includes some 220,000 clones, with approximately 90% observed a single time. The ten biggest clones cover 3.5% to 4.5% of the sample. Sequences were obtained from PBMCs or T cells enriched from blood (not recorded which). These receptors were collected from a woman aged 40 to 50 with acute COVID-19.

V usage is TRBV3-1 (or the pseudogene TRBV3-2) and J usage is TRBJ2-3, with 12 bases that match TRBD2. The V segment lost 4 bases and the J segment 7 bases; nucleotides outside the gene matches: 9. CDR3 length: 16 amino acids. CDR1 is LGHDT, CDR2 YNNKEL, per germline (reference sequence). This chain's CDR3 is CASSLPPGLAGHTQYF. The CDR3 nucleotides read TGTGCCAGCAGCCTACCTCCGGGACTAGCGGGTCATACGCAGTATTTT.

The chain couples TRBV29-1 to TRBJ1-2, with D hard to call. Germline V gene data show CDR1 as SQVTM and CDR2 as ANQGSEA. This CDR3 spans 13 amino acids. V was clipped by 3 bases and J by 10 bases, with 18 bases between them. The CDR3 DNA reads as TGCAGCGTTGACCAACAAGGAGGCTTTGACTACACCTTC. Its translation is CSVDQQGGFDYTF. Supplemented by reference TRBV29-1 and TRBJ1-2, the full variable domain reads SAVISQKPSRDICQRGTSLTIQCQVDSQVTMMFWYRQQPGQSLTLIATANQGSEATYESGFVIDKFPISRPNLTFSTLTVSNMSPEDSSIYLCSVDQQGGFDYTFGSGTRLTVV.

This clone was seen a handful of times. The CDR3 here is CASRTGFAGELFF. The CDR3 nucleotides are TGTGCCAGCAGGACAGGGTTCGCCGGGGAGCTGTTTTTT. The V call is TRBV5-8, the J call TRBJ2-2; TRBD1 matches at 7 bases. The germline gives CDR1 SGHTS, CDR2 YDEGEE. This CDR3 region has 13 residues. J gave up 6 bases and V 5 bases, and 4 bases lay outside the gene matches.

The chain is built from TRBV7-8 and TRBJ2-3; D is uncertain. The V gene's germline CDR1 is SGHVS and CDR2 FQNEAQ. The CDR3 loop spans 17 amino acids. Trimming pared 2 bases from V and 2 bases from J, leaving 17 bases between. The CDR3 loop is CASSLKRVSSPTDTQYF. DNA of the CDR3: TGTGCCAGCAGCTTAAAGAGAGTTTCAAGCCCCACAGATACGCAGTATTTT.

This clone was observed once. CDR3 in DNA: TGTGCCAGTATCCAATCGTTGGGGAGGGACAGGGGCTTCCGGAGCTATGGCTACACCTTC. It codes for CASIQSLGRDRGFRSYGYTF. The chain uses TRBV19 and TRBJ1-2, with 10 positions matching TRBD1. The V gene end was trimmed by 7 bases and the J gene end by 4 bases; junction bases not matched to a gene: 24. Germline CDR1 reads LNHDA; CDR2 reads SQIVND (reference sequence). The length of the CDR3 is 20 residues.

The chain carries TRBV5-5 and TRBJ1-1; D may be TRBD1 (6 bases). Trimming left V 2 bases short and J 2 bases short, with 13 bases between. CDR1 SGHKS and CDR2 YYEKEE come from the germline V gene (reference sequence). The CDR3 extends over 15 amino acids. The CDR3 nucleotides are TGTGCCAGCAGCTTTAGTCTGGGGGCTAACACTGAAGCTTTCTTT. Translating gives CASSFSLGANTEAFF.

J is TRBJ1-5 and V is TRBV2; no clear D gene. This CDR3 has 12 residues. Trimming stripped 4 bases from V and 5 bases from J, with 6 bases between. Germline CDR1 SNHLY, CDR2 FYNNEI. The CDR3 DNA is TGTGCCAGCAGTGCCAGGTATCAGCCCCAGCATTTT. Translation gives CASSARYQPQHF.

This rearrangement joins TRBV2 to TRBJ2-1; 7 nucleotides match TRBD2. The V segment lost 8 bases and the J segment 7 bases; nucleotides outside the gene matches: 11. The CDR3 has 14 residues. Germline lookup yields CDR1 SNHLY and CDR2 FYNNEI. The CDR3 DNA follows: TGTGCCAGCGGGGGGGAGGAGCGCCAGAATGAGCAGTTCTTC. Translation gives CASGGEERQNEQFF.

This chain uses TRBV2 with TRBJ2-7, with TRBD1 as a possible D gene (6 bases). Germline V gene lookup returns CDR1 SNHLY and CDR2 FYNNEI. V was pared by 3 bases and J by 3 bases, with 9 bases between. This CDR3 spans 13 amino acids. The CDR3 region is CASSDGTHYEQYV. DNA of the CDR3: TGTGCCAGCAGTGATGGGACACACTACGAGCAGTACGTC.